This T cell receptor beta chain was captured in a study of blood T cell repertoires in COVID-19. Study background: Specimens from acute and convalescent COVID-19 originated in the United States, Italy and Spain. PBMCs, B-cell-depleted T cells, or T cells provided the cDNA or gDNA that made up the material.

Per the study methods: Estimation of nucleated cell counts was performed using reference gene primer amplification. Clones were sequenced by immunoSEQ multiplex PCR, and TCRdb holds only the in-frame ones, with some missing. For V, J and clone size, that table is used; D and trimming come from the DNA. The sample carries about 180,000 clones, over 75% recorded once. Germline CDR1 is LGHDT and CDR2 is YNNKEL (reference sequence). CDR3 length equals 12 residues. Trimming removed 4 bases at V and 7 bases at J, with 10 bases between. This receptor was taken from a man aged 55 to 70 with acute or convalescent COVID-19. The sample comprised peripheral blood. J is TRBJ1-2 and V is TRBV3-1 (or the pseudogene TRBV3-2); D is ambiguous. The DNA for the CDR3 is TGTGCCAGCAGCCGCGCGACGGGTGGCTACACCTTC. Residues: CASSRATGGYTF.